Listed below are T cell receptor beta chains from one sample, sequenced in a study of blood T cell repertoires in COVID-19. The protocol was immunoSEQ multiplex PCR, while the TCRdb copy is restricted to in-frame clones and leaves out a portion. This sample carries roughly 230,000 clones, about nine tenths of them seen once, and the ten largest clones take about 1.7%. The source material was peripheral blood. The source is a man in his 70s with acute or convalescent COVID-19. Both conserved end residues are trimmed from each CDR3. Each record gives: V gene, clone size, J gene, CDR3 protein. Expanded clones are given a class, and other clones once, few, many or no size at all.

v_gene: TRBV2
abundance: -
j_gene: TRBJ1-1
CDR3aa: ASSWDSQTTEAF

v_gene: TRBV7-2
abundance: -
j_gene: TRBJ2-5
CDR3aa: ASSLMASEAQY

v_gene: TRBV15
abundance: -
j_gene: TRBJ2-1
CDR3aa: ATSARLAGVGNEQF

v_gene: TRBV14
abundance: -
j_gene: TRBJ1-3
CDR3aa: ASSHHSGNTIY

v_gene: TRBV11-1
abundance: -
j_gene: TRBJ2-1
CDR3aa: ASSFQGSYNEQF

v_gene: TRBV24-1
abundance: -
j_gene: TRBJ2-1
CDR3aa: ATRREDYNEQF

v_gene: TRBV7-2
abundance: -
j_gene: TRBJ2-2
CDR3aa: ASSVTRTNTGELF

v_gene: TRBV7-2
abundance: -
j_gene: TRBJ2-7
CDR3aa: ASSLIKQSYEQY

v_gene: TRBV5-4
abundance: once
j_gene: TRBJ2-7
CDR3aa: ASSLEGSGRFEQY

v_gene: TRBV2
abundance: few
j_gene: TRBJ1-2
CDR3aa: ASSRGGGYT

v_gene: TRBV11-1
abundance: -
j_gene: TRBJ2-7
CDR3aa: ASSASTGSLEQY

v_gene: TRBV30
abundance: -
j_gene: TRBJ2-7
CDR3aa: AWSAPGHSRWEQY

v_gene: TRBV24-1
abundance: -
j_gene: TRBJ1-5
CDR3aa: ATSDPGTGVAGPQH

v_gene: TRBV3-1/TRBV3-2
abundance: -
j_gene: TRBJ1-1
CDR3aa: ASSRVGGLAF

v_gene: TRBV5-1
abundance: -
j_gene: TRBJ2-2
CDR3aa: ASSLASSGELF

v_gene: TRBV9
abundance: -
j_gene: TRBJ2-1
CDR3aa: ASSVDVVSYNEQF

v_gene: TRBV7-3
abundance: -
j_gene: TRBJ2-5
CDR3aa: ASSRYPGEETQY

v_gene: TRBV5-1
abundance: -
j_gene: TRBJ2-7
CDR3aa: ASSPGTSGRAQDEQY

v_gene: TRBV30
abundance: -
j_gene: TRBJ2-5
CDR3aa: AWSVSSGSWETQY

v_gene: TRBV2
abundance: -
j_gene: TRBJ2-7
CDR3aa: ASRGGQYDYEQY